Shown below are 31 T cell receptor beta chains from a single sample sequenced in a study of blood T cell repertoires in COVID-19. This table comes from immunoSEQ multiplex PCR, and its TCRdb copy is limited to in-frame clones, with some not included. The sample includes roughly 250,000 clones, roughly three quarters seen only once; the top ten take 4%. Sequenced input: peripheral blood. The receptors derive from a woman aged 40 to 50 with active or convalescent COVID-19.

This rearrangement joins TRBV18 to TRBJ1-1, with a weak D call TRBD1 (5 bases). Germline V gene data show CDR1 as KGHSH and CDR2 as LQKENI. The CDR3 is 14 residues long. V lost 3 bases, J lost 1 base, and 9 bases lay in between. The CDR3 nucleotides are TGTGCCAGCTCACCCCCGGGGGGGAACACTGAAGCTTTCTTT. It is translated as CASSPPGGNTEAFF.

This clone was seen a single time. The CDR3 region has the DNA TGTGCCAGCAGTGAGACTGTCGGGGTTGGCTACACCTTC. It yields the protein CASSETVGVGYTF. V is TRBV6-1 and J is TRBJ1-2; no firm D call. From germline, CDR1 is MNHNS and CDR2 SASEGT. The CDR3 has 13 amino acids. Trimming shortened V by 3 bases and J by 7 bases, and 12 bases separated the two germline ends.

The chain links TRBV19 to TRBJ1-6, with 9 bases lining up with TRBD1. The CDR3 runs to 20 residues. CDR1 LNHDA and CDR2 SQIVND come from the germline V gene (reference sequence). Trimming at V came to 5 bases and at J to 0 bases, leaving 14 bases not matched to a gene. The CDR3 sequence: CASSGKPGQGLSSYNSPLHF. The CDR3, as DNA: TGTGCCAGTAGTGGGAAACCGGGACAGGGACTAAGCTCCTATAATTCACCCCTCCACTTT.

This chain connects TRBV6-5 to TRBJ2-5, with D perhaps matching TRBD1 (5 bases). Trimming shortened V by 8 bases and J by 3 bases, and 16 bases separated the two germline ends. CDR3 length equals 14 residues. Looked up from germline, CDR1 is MNHEY and CDR2 is SVGAGI. This CDR3 is CASRFAGREETQYF. Here the CDR3 DNA reads TGTGCCAGCCGATTTGCAGGCAGGGAAGAGACCCAGTACTTC.

This clone was observed once. This rearrangement joins TRBV6-5 to TRBJ2-5; TRBD1 matches at 7 bases. The V gene's germline CDR1 is MNHEY and CDR2 SVGAGI. The CDR3 is 14 amino acids. V trimming: 6 bases; J trimming: 4 bases; junction bases outside the gene matches: 8. The CDR3 DNA reads TGTGCCAGCAGGCCGACAGGGTATGGAGAGACCCAGTACTTC. Translated, it gives CASRPTGYGETQYF.

This sequence joins TRBV5-4 and TRBJ2-3; possible D gene TRBD2, 6 bases. Trimming left V 4 bases short and J 0 bases short, with 9 bases between. CDR1 is SGHNT and CDR2 is YYREEE in the germline V gene (reference sequence). The CDR3 runs to 14 residues. The DNA of the CDR3 is TGTGCCAGCAGCGAGGACTATAGCACAGATACGCAGTATTTT. This gives the protein CASSEDYSTDTQYF.

This clone was counted once. The rearrangement joins TRBV19 to TRBJ1-1; a possible D gene is TRBD1 (6 bases). V was cut by 5 bases and J by 11 bases, with 18 bases left in between. This CDR3 comprises 13 residues. Germline V gene lookup returns CDR1 LNHDA and CDR2 SQIVND (reference sequence). The chain's CDR3 is CASSWGGPLNAFF. The CDR3 DNA sequence: TGTGCCAGTAGTTGGGGGGGGCCCTTGAATGCTTTCTTT.

Comments on this clone: One end of the junction is discordant with germline, which a read error may explain. The rearrangement uses TRBV6-4 and TRBJ1-1; no clear D gene. The CDR3 runs to 14 residues. Germline V gene lookup returns CDR1 MRHNA and CDR2 SNTAGT. The CDR3 region has the DNA TGTGCCAGCAGGGACTTTTCTATGAACACTGAAGCTTTCTTT. Protein product: CASRDFSMNTEAFF.

The V and J genes are TRBV5-6 and TRBJ1-1; D unclear. The CDR3 length is 13 residues. Per germline, CDR1 SGHDT and CDR2 YYEEEE. V lost 2 bases and J 1 base, leaving 6 bases between the germline ends. CDR3 residues: CASSLTRNTEAFF. As DNA, the CDR3 is TGTGCCAGCAGCTTAACAAGGAACACTGAAGCTTTCTTT.

This clone came up once. The chain combines TRBV10-3 with TRBJ2-3, with 14 bases fitting TRBD2. CDR3 size: 15 residues. CDR1 is ENHRY and CDR2 is SYGVKD in the germline V gene. Trimming removed 10 bases from V and 5 bases from J; junction bases left unmatched: 8. Written as DNA, the CDR3 is TGTGCCACCAGACTAGCGGGGGGGCTCGGAGATACGCAGTATTTT. It translates to CATRLAGGLGDTQYF.

This rearrangement joins TRBV2 to TRBJ1-1; D is uncertain. Germline values: CDR1 SNHLY, CDR2 FYNNEI. There are 14 residues in the CDR3. V was trimmed by 5 bases and J by 1 base, leaving 11 bases between them. The CDR3 DNA is TGTGCCAGCAGTCCTCTGGGCCAGAACACTGAAGCTTTCTTT. This translates into CASSPLGQNTEAFF.

The rearrangement joins TRBV24-1 to TRBJ2-5; D may be TRBD1 (5 bases). Germline loops: CDR1 KGHDR, CDR2 SFDVKD. The CDR3 length is 13 residues. The ends were cut back, 5 bases at V and 6 bases at J, with 12 bases in the middle. DNA of the CDR3: TGTGCCACCAGTGTCAAGGGGTTAAAGACCCAGTACTTC. This codes for CATSVKGLKTQYF.

This clone has only one observation. This chain links TRBV2 with TRBJ1-6; the D is unclear. The CDR3 contains 15 residues. Trimming removed 8 bases at V and 0 bases at J, with 11 bases between. CDR1 is SNHLY, CDR2 FYNNEI, per germline. The CDR3, as DNA: TGTGCCAGCTTGGAGTTTGACTCCTATAATTCACCCCTCCACTTT. It codes for CASLEFDSYNSPLHF.

V and J are TRBV2 and TRBJ1-1; TRBD1 aligns across 9 bases. The J segment lost 10 bases and the V segment lost 6 bases, leaving 12 bases of the junction unmatched. The CDR3 totals 14 residues. CDR1 SNHLY and CDR2 FYNNEI come from the germline V gene. The chain's CDR3 is CASRSTGTGRRAFF. CDR3 nucleotide sequence: TGTGCCAGCAGGTCAACCGGGACAGGGAGAAGAGCTTTCTTT. Looking up the rest from reference TRBV2 and TRBJ1-1 gives the full variable domain: EPEVTQTPSHQVTQMGQEVILRCVPISNHLYFYWYRQILGQKVEFLVSFYNNEISEKSEIFDDQFSVERPDGSNFTLKIRSTKLEDSAMYFCASRSTGTGRRAFFGQGTRLTVV.

The chain has TRBV5-4 and TRBJ1-6; D is possibly TRBD1 (5 bases). This CDR3 region has 16 residues. The germline CDR1 and CDR2 sequences are SGHNT and YYREEE (reference sequence). V dropped 4 bases and J dropped 9 bases, with 20 bases sitting between them. CDR3: CASSDYGTTAASPLHF. CDR3 bases: TGTGCCAGCAGCGATTACGGGACTACCGCCGCTTCACCCCTCCACTTT.

The rearrangement links TRBV3-1 (or the pseudogene TRBV3-2) to TRBJ2-7; D perhaps matches TRBD1 (6 bases). The CDR3 is 15 amino acids. CDR1 LGHDT and CDR2 YNNKEL come from the germline V gene (reference sequence). Trimming cost V 0 bases and J 5 bases, with 14 bases left between them. The CDR3 DNA reads as TGTGCCAGCAGCCAAGATCTCGGCAGGGGAAACGAGCAGTACTTC. Translation gives CASSQDLGRGNEQYF.

In its sample, this clone was seen a few times. The genes are TRBV7-3 and TRBJ2-1, with 12 positions matching TRBD2. This CDR3 contains 16 residues. The junction had 5 bases not matched to a gene; V was cut back by 6 bases and J by 2 bases. Germline lookup yields CDR1 SGHTA and CDR2 FQGTGA. The CDR3 DNA follows: TGTGCCAGCAGTATCACTAGCGGGGGGACCTACAATGAGCAGTTCTTC. Its protein product is CASSITSGGTYNEQFF.

This rearrangement joins TRBV7-9 to TRBJ1-6; the D gene is possibly TRBD1 (6 bases). The CDR3 runs to 13 residues. V was cut by 5 bases and J by 6 bases, with 8 bases left in between. CDR1 and CDR2 from the germline V gene are SEHNR and FQNEAQ (reference sequence). CDR3 protein: CASSARGNSPLHF. The CDR3 DNA follows: TGTGCCAGCAGCGCCAGGGGTAATTCACCCCTCCACTTT. Using reference TRBV7-9 and TRBJ1-6 for the parts outside the CDR3, the full variable domain is DTGVSQNPRHKITKRGQNVTFRCDPISEHNRLYWYRQTLGQGPEFLTYFQNEAQLEKSRLLSDRFSAERPKGSFSTLEIQRTEQGDSAMYLCASSARGNSPLHFGNGTRLTVT.

The chain combines TRBV6-6 with TRBJ1-3; 9 bases line up with TRBD1. The CDR3 is made up of 16 amino acids. The V gene end was trimmed by 7 bases and the J gene end by 8 bases; junction bases not matched to a gene: 15. Germline V gene data show CDR1 as MNHNY and CDR2 as SVGAGI (reference sequence). The CDR3 DNA sequence: TGTGCCAGCACCCCCTCGGGGAACAGGGGGCTCTACACCATATATTTT. This gives the protein CASTPSGNRGLYTIYF.

The genes are TRBV5-1 and TRBJ2-2; the match to TRBD1 covers 7 bases. J was trimmed by 3 bases and V by 7 bases; bases with no gene match: 12. Germline loops: CDR1 SGHRS, CDR2 YFSETQ. The CDR3 runs 16 residues. For the CDR3, the DNA is TGCGCCAGCCAAAAGGGGACAGTCGGATACACCGGGGAGCTGTTTTTT. It yields the protein CASQKGTVGYTGELFF.

The chain employs TRBV4-1 and TRBJ1-4; 7 positions match TRBD1. Germline assignment: CDR1 MGHRA and CDR2 YSYEKL. This CDR3 spans 16 amino acids. The ends lost 0 bases at V and 8 bases at J; junction bases unmatched: 9. Written as DNA, the CDR3 is TGCGCCAGCAGCCAAGATTATGTAGGGGGCCGGGAAAAACTGTTTTTT. Protein sequence: CASSQDYVGGREKLFF.

V and J are TRBV7-9 and TRBJ1-2; 7 bases align to TRBD1. The CDR3 covers 14 residues. CDR1 and CDR2 from the germline V gene are SEHNR and FQNEAQ (reference sequence). V lost 2 bases and J lost 4; bases outside the gene matches: 4. CDR3 nucleotide sequence: TGTGCCAGCAGCTTAACAGGGGTAGGCTATGGCTACACCTTC. This sequence encodes CASSLTGVGYGYTF.

The chain links TRBV19 to TRBJ2-3, with 10 bases lining up with TRBD1. The CDR3 has 15 amino acids. The germline V gene has CDR1 LNHDA and CDR2 SQIVND (reference sequence). V lost 8 bases and J lost 3; bases outside the gene matches: 8. The CDR3 DNA follows: TGTGCCAGTGGCGGGACAGGGGTAGGAACAGATACGCAGTATTTT. Protein sequence: CASGGTGVGTDTQYF.

V is TRBV7-6 and J is TRBJ2-2; a possible D gene is TRBD1 (6 bases). The CDR3 totals 16 residues. CDR1 is SGHVS and CDR2 is FNYEAQ in the germline V gene. V was pared by 4 bases and J by 6 bases, with 18 bases between. In DNA form, the CDR3 reads TGTGCCAGCAGCTACCGAGGGACACGTACTTCCGGGGAGCTGTTTTTT. As protein: CASSYRGTRTSGELFF.

In regard to this clone: Additional DNA sequences in this sample encode the identical CDR3. This chain links TRBV28 with TRBJ1-5; D not resolved. The CDR3 runs 14 residues. Germline assignment: CDR1 MDHEN and CDR2 SYDVKM. Trimming pared 3 bases from V and 4 bases from J, leaving 10 bases between. Here the CDR3 reads CASSLRHGNQPQHF. DNA for the CDR3: TGTGCCAGCAGTTTGCGGCATGGTAATCAGCCCCAGCATTTT.

Comment on this clone: The sample contains more than one DNA sequence encoding this CDR3. This chain uses TRBV5-5 with TRBJ1-4; TRBD1 aligns across 10 bases. The CDR3 consists of 15 residues. The J segment lost 7 bases and the V segment lost 4 bases, leaving 7 bases of the junction unmatched. Germline CDR1 SGHKS, CDR2 YYEKEE (reference sequence). CDR3 sequence (DNA): TGTGCCAGCAGCCAACCGACAGGGGGCAGTGAAAAACTGTTTTTT. Protein sequence: CASSQPTGGSEKLFF.

This clone was counted only a few times. The V gene is TRBV5-1, the J gene TRBJ1-1; 9 bases are shared with TRBD1. This CDR3 spans 15 amino acids. After removal of 0 bases from V and 11 bases from J, the junction contained 11 bases not matched to a gene. Germline assignment: CDR1 SGHRS and CDR2 YFSETQ. CDR3 sequence: CASSLGSGTGIGAFF. Written as DNA, the CDR3 is TGCGCCAGCAGCTTGGGCTCGGGGACAGGGATTGGGGCTTTCTTT.

The table lists this clone with a few counts. The V and J genes are TRBV7-4 and TRBJ1-6; D may be TRBD1 (5 bases). V lost 1 base, J lost 7 bases, and 5 bases lay in between. Germline V gene sequence: CDR1 SGHVT, CDR2 SQSDAQ. The CDR3 is 13 residues long. The CDR3 spells CASSLDRNSPLHF. CDR3 nucleotides: TGTGCCAGCAGCTTAGACAGGAATTCACCCCTCCACTTT.

This clone was seen just once. The gene calls are TRBV4-1 and TRBJ1-2; the match to TRBD1 covers 7 bases. CDR3 length: 13 residues. J gave up 8 bases and V 0 bases, and 3 bases lay outside the gene matches. Per the germline V gene, CDR1 is MGHRA and CDR2 is YSYEKL. CDR3 sequence (DNA): TGCGCCAGCAGCCAAGAGACAGGGAGGGGCTACACCTTC. This translates into CASSQETGRGYTF.

V usage is TRBV4-1 and J usage is TRBJ2-7, with 9 positions matching TRBD2. CDR3 size: 16 residues. Unmatched junction bases numbered 7, after V lost 1 base and J lost 3 bases. The germline V gene encodes CDR1 MGHRA and CDR2 YSYEKL. CDR3 nucleotides: TGCGCCAGCAGCCAAGCACCGGGACTAGCCCGCTACGAGCAGTACTTC. Protein product: CASSQAPGLARYEQYF.

The V call is TRBV5-1, the J call TRBJ2-1; 9 positions match TRBD2. Per germline, CDR1 SGHRS and CDR2 YFSETQ. The length of the CDR3 is 16 residues. The junction had 5 bases not matched to a gene; V was cut back by 0 bases and J by 4 bases. The CDR3 reads CASSLGGLAGYNEQFF. As DNA, the CDR3 is TGCGCCAGCAGCTTGGGGGGACTAGCCGGTTACAATGAGCAGTTCTTC.